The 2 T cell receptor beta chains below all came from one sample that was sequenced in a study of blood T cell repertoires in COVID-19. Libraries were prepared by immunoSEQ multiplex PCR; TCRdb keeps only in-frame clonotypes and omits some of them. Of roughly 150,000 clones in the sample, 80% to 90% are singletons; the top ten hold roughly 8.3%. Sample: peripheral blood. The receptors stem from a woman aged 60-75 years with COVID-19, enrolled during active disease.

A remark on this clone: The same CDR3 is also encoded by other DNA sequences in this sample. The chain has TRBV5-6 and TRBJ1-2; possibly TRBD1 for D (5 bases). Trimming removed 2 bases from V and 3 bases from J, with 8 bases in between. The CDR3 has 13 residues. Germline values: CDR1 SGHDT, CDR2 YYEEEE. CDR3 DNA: TGTGCCAGCAGCTTCCAGGGTCACTATGGCTACACCTTC. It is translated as CASSFQGHYGYTF.

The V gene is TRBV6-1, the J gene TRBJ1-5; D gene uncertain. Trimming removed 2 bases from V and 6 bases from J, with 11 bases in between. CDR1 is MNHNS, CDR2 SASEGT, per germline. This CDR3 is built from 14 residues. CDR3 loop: CASSEHRAGQPQHF. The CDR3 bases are TGTGCCAGCAGTGAACATAGGGCGGGTCAGCCCCAGCATTTT.